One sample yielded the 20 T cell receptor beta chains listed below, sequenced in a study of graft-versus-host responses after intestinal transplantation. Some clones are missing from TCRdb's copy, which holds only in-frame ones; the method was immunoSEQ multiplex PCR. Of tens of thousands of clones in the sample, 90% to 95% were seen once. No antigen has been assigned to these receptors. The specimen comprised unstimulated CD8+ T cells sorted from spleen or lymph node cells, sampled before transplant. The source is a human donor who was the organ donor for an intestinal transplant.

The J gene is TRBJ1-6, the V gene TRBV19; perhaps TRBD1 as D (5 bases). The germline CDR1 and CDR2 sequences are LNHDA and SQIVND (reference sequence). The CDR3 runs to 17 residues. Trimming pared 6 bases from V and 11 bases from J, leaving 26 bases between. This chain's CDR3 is CASSIARGGGKWTPLHF. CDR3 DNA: TGTGCCAGTAGCATCGCTAGGGGCGGCGGGAAGTGGACACCCCTCCACTTT.

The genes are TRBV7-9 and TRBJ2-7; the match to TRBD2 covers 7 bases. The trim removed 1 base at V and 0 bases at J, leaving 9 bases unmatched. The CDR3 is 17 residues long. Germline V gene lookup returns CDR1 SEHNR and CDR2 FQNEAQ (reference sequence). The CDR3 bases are TGTGCCAGCAGCTTAGTGTTGTGGAGCGGGGCCTCCTACGAGCAGTACTTC. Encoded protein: CASSLVLWSGASYEQYF.

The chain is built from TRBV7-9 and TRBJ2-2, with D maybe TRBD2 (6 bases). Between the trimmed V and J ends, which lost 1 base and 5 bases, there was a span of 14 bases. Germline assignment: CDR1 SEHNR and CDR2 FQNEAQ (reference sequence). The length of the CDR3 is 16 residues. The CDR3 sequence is CASSLGEEYGTGELFF. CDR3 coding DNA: TGTGCCAGCAGCTTAGGGGAGGAGTACGGTACCGGGGAGCTGTTTTTT.

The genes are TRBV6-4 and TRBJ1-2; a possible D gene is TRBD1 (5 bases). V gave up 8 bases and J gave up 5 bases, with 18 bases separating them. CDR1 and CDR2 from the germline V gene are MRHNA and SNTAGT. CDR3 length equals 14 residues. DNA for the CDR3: TGTGCCAGCGAGAAAAAAACGACAGCGTATGGCTACACCTTC. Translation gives CASEKKTTAYGYTF.

The CDR3 bases are TGTGCCAGTCCCGACGTTAGTAGCGGATACAATGAGCAGTTCTTC. Protein sequence: CASPDVSSGYNEQFF. The rearrangement links TRBV2 to TRBJ2-1; TRBD2 is a possible D gene (6 bases). The germline gives CDR1 SNHLY, CDR2 FYNNEI. CDR3 size: 15 residues. The V end lost 9 bases, the J end lost 4 bases, and 19 bases lay between the germline ends.

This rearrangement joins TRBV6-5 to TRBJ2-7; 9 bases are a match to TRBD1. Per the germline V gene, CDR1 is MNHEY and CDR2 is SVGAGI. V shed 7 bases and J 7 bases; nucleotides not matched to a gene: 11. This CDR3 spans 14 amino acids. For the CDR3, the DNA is TGTGCCAGCACCAAGGGACAGGGCGTTTCTGAGCAGTACTTC. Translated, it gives CASTKGQGVSEQYF.

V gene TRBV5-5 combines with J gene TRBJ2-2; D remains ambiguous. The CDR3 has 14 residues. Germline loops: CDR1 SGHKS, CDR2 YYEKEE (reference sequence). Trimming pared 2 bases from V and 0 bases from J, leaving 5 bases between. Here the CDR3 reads CASSFPANTGELFF. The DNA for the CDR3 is TGTGCCAGCAGCTTCCCCGCGAACACCGGGGAGCTGTTTTTT.

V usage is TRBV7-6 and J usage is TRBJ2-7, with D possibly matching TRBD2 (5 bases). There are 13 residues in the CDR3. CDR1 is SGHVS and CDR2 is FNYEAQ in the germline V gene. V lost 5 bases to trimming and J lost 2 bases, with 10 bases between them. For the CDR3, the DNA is TGTGCCAGCAGCCCCCGAGGGACCTACGAGCAGTACTTC. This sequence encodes CASSPRGTYEQYF.

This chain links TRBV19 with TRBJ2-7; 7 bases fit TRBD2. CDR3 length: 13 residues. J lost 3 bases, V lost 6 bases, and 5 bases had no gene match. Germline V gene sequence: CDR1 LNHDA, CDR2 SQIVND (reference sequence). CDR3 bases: TGTGCCAGTAGCCCTAGCGGAAACTACGAGCAGTACTTC. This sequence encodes CASSPSGNYEQYF.

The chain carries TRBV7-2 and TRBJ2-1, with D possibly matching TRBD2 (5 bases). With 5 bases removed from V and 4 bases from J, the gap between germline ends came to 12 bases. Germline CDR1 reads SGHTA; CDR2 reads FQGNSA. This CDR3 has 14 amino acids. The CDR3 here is CASSRSRGYNEQFF. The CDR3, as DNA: TGTGCCAGCAGCCGCTCCCGGGGTTACAATGAGCAGTTCTTC. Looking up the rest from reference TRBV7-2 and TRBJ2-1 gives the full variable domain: GAGVSQSPSNKVTEKGKDVELRCDPISGHTALYWYRQSLGQGLEFLIYFQGNSAPDKSGLPSDRFSAERTGGSVSTLTIQRTQQEDSAVYLCASSRSRGYNEQFFGPGTRLTVL.

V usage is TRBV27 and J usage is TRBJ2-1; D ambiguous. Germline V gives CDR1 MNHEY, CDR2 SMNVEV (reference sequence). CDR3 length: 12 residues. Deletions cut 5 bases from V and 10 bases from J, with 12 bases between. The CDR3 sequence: CASSPSFREQFF. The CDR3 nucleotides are TGTGCCAGCAGTCCATCCTTCAGGGAGCAGTTCTTC.

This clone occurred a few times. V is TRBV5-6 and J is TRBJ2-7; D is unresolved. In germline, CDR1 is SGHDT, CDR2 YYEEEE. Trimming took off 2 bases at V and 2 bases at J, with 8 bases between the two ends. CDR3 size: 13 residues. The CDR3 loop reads CASSFGDTYEQYF. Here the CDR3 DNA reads TGTGCCAGCAGCTTCGGTGATACCTACGAGCAGTACTTC. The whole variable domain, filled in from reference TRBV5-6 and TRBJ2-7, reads DAGVTQSPTHLIKTRGQQVTLRCSPKSGHDTVSWYQQALGQGPQFIFQYYEEEERQRGNFPDRFSGHQFPNYSSELNVNALLLGDSALYLCASSFGDTYEQYFGPGTRLTVT.

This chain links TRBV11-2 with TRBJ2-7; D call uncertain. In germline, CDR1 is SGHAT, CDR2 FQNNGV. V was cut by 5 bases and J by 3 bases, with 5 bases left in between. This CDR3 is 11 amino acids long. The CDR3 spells CASSPLYEQYF. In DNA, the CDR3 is TGTGCCAGCAGCCCACTCTACGAGCAGTACTTC.

The CDR3 is CASSEVSDGSYNEQFF. CDR3 nucleotide sequence: TGTGCCAGTAGTGAGGTTAGCGATGGGTCCTACAATGAGCAGTTCTTC. The chain joins TRBV19 to TRBJ2-1, with D maybe TRBD2 (5 bases). The ends were cut back, 5 bases at V and 1 base at J, with 15 bases in the middle. Germline CDR1 is LNHDA and CDR2 is SQIVND (reference sequence). The CDR3 runs 16 residues. Looking up the rest from reference TRBV19 and TRBJ2-1 gives the full variable domain: DGGITQSPKYLFRKEGQNVTLSCEQNLNHDAMYWYRQDPGQGLRLIYYSQIVNDFQKGDIAEGYSVSREKKESFPLTVTSAQKNPTAFYLCASSEVSDGSYNEQFFGPGTRLTVL.

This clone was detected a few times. The CDR3 DNA is TGTGCCTGGAGTGTACCCCAGGTGGATGGCTACACCTTC. Protein: CAWSVPQVDGYTF. The rearrangement joins TRBV30 to TRBJ1-2; D is uncertain. This CDR3 has 13 amino acids. Germline values: CDR1 GTSNPN, CDR2 SVGIG (reference sequence). V lost 0 bases and J lost 6, with 11 bases in between.

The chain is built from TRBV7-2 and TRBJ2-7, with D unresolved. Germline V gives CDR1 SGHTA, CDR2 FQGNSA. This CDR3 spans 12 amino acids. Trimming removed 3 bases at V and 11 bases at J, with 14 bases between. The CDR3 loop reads CASSLGNLREYF. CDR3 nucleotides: TGTGCCAGCAGCTTGGGCAATTTGCGCGAGTACTTC.

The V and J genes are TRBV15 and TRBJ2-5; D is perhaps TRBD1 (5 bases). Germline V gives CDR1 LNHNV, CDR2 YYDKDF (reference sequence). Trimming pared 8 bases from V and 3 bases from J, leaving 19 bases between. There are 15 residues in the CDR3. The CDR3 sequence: CATRKVWLGEETQYF. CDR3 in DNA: TGTGCCACCCGGAAGGTGTGGCTAGGGGAAGAGACCCAGTACTTC.

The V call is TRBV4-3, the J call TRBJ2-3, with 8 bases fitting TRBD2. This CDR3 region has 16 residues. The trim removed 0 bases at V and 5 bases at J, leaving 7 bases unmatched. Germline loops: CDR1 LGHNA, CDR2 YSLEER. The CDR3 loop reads CASSQDAGREGDTQYF. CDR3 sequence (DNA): TGCGCCAGCAGCCAAGATGCCGGGAGGGAGGGAGATACGCAGTATTTT.

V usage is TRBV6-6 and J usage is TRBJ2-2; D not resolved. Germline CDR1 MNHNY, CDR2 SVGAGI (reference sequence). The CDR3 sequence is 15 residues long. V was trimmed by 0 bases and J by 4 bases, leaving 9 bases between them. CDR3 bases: TGTGCCAGCAGTTACTCGGCGCAGGTCACCGGGGAGCTGTTTTTT. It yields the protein CASSYSAQVTGELFF.

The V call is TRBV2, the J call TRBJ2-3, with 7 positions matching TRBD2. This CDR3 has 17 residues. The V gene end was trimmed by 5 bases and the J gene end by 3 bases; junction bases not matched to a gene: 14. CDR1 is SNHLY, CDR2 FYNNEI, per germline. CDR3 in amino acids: CASSFDHREGPTDTQYF. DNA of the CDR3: TGTGCCAGCAGTTTCGATCATAGGGAGGGCCCGACAGATACGCAGTATTTT.